Listed here are 17 T cell receptor beta chains from one sample, sequenced in a study of blood T cells in healthy people across ages. The authors ran a second PCR of about 7 to 11 cycles using a sample-barcoded 5' primer and a J-beta primer mix. TCRdb passed the 5' RACE reads through MiXCR, listing each CDR3 protein once. The table records a few hundred thousand distinct CDR3 sequences, approximately 52% of them present only once. The sample consisted of blood. The receptors come from a man aged 55 to 70 in good health.

This sequence joins TRBV7-2 and TRBJ1-2; tentative D call: TRBD1 (6 bases). With 7 bases removed from V and 4 bases from J, the gap between germline ends came to 16 bases. Germline lookup yields CDR1 SGHTA and CDR2 FQGNSA. The CDR3 consists of 14 residues. The CDR3 region is CASTKGGGLYGYTF. The DNA of the CDR3 is TGTGCCAGCACCAAAGGGGGGGGTCTCTATGGCTACACCTTC.

Comments on this clonotype: A read error may be the cause here, since a much bigger clone is one base away. The chain joins TRBV9 to TRBJ2-1; D call uncertain. The CDR3 is 16 amino acids. V shed 0 bases and J shed 5 bases, with 15 bases lying between them. The V gene's germline CDR1 is SGDLS and CDR2 YYNGEE. The CDR3 nucleotides are TGTGCCAGCAGCGTAGCTAGGCTAGTTGGGCACAATGAGCAGTTCTTC. Its protein is CASSVARLVGHNEQFF.

This clonotype was seen a few times. This chain connects TRBV2 to TRBJ2-1; D gene unclear. The CDR3 contains 15 residues. Germline CDR1 SNHLY, CDR2 FYNNEI. The V end was cut by 2 bases, the J end by 8 bases, with 16 bases between. The CDR3 DNA is TGTGCCAGCAGTGAAAGGGTCTCCCTCGCGTATGAGCAGTTCTTC. The encoded protein is CASSERVSLAYEQFF.

This clonotype is a singleton in its sample. A read error may produce the germline difference seen at one junction end. The chain recombines TRBV5-1 with TRBJ2-1; TRBD1 or TRBD2 may be the D gene (5 bases each). The CDR3 consists of 16 residues. Germline CDR1 reads SGHRS; CDR2 reads YFSETQ. DNA for the CDR3: TGCGCCAGCAGCCCAACCGGGACCCGAGCCTACACTGAGCAGTTCTTC. Translating gives CASSPTGTRAYTEQFF.

V gene TRBV9 combines with J gene TRBJ2-7, with 9 nucleotides matching TRBD2. The CDR3 has 15 amino acids. From germline, CDR1 is SGDLS and CDR2 YYNGEE. V trimming: 4 bases; J trimming: 5 bases; junction bases outside the gene matches: 10. CDR3 DNA: TGTGCCAGCAGCCCTGACCCTAGCGGGAATCACGAGCAGTACTTC. Translated, it gives CASSPDPSGNHEQYF.

V gene TRBV28 combines with J gene TRBJ1-2; maybe TRBD1 (5 bases). The CDR3 covers 12 residues. From germline, CDR1 is MDHEN and CDR2 SYDVKM. V lost 10 bases and J 8 bases, leaving 17 bases between the germline ends. The CDR3 is CATNGWRGGYTF. For the CDR3, the DNA is TGTGCCACCAACGGATGGCGGGGCGGCTACACCTTC.

There are a few counts of this clonotype. This chain joins TRBV7-2 and TRBJ2-7; D is unresolved. Trimming stripped 5 bases from V and 5 bases from J, with 13 bases between. Germline V gives CDR1 SGHTA, CDR2 FQGNSA. The length of the CDR3 is 13 residues. The CDR3 spells CASSPLRRHEQYF. CDR3 DNA: TGTGCCAGCAGCCCTTTGAGGAGACACGAGCAGTACTTC.

This clonotype was recorded many times. CDR3 in amino acids: CASSLEIGKGNEQFF. The CDR3 nucleotides read TGCGCCAGCAGCTTGGAGATAGGGAAGGGCAATGAGCAGTTCTTC. The J gene is TRBJ2-1, the V gene TRBV5-1; D is unresolved. Trimming took off 0 bases at V and 6 bases at J, with 13 bases between the two ends. This CDR3 contains 15 residues. Germline V CDR1 and CDR2: SGHRS, YFSETQ.

This clonotype occurred a few times. This chain links TRBV6-1 with TRBJ2-2; TRBD2 aligns across 7 bases. CDR3 size: 18 residues. Per germline, CDR1 MNHNS and CDR2 SASEGT. With V trimmed by 7 bases and J by 6 bases, 20 bases remained unmatched. CDR3 sequence reads: CASIVSGLGTIGSGELFF. CDR3 nucleotides: TGTGCCAGCATCGTATCGGGTCTGGGGACTATCGGTTCCGGGGAGCTGTTTTTT.

The chain has TRBV20-1 and TRBJ2-1; possibly TRBD2 for D (5 bases). Germline CDR1 DFQATT, CDR2 SNEGSKA (reference sequence). The V and J ends lost 1 base and 3 bases respectively, with 10 bases between them. The CDR3 covers 14 residues. CDR3 loop: CSARGGGSYNEQFF. For the CDR3, the DNA is TGCAGTGCTAGAGGCGGAGGAAGCTACAATGAGCAGTTCTTC.

This chain joins TRBV29-1 and TRBJ2-7, with 10 bases that match TRBD1. Looked up from germline, CDR1 is SQVTM and CDR2 is ANQGSEA. The CDR3 totals 14 residues. J was trimmed by 2 bases and V by 6 bases; bases with no gene match: 7. The CDR3 is CSVLGTGVTYEQYF. In DNA, the CDR3 is TGCAGCGTGCTTGGGACAGGGGTCACCTACGAGCAGTACTTC.

V usage is TRBV6-1 and J usage is TRBJ2-6; possibly TRBD1 for D (6 bases). The CDR3 is made up of 17 amino acids. Deletions cut 5 bases from V and 4 bases from J, with 18 bases between. From germline, CDR1 is MNHNS and CDR2 SASEGT. As DNA, the CDR3 is TGTGCCAGCAGTCGGCAGGGGTGGGTGGAAGGGGCCAACGTCCTGACTTTC. Translating it yields CASSRQGWVEGANVLTF.

This chain joins TRBV7-6 and TRBJ1-4; no firm D call. Trimming pared 0 bases from V and 12 bases from J, leaving 20 bases between. Germline values: CDR1 SGHVS, CDR2 FNYEAQ. This CDR3 has 16 residues. The CDR3 sequence is CASSLAARTGYGELFF. DNA of the CDR3: TGTGCCAGCAGCTTAGCGGCCAGGACGGGGTACGGGGAACTGTTTTTT.

The chain has TRBV10-1 and TRBJ2-7; 9 bases are a match to TRBD2. The V and J ends lost 3 bases and 0 bases, in that order; junction bases with no gene match: 9. Per the germline V gene, CDR1 is WNHNN and CDR2 is SYGVQD (reference sequence). CDR3 length equals 17 residues. The CDR3 loop is CASSEGLASGDSYEQYF. The CDR3 DNA reads TGCGCCAGCAGTGAAGGACTAGCGTCAGGGGACTCCTACGAGCAGTACTTC.

A word on this clonotype: One end of the junction does not line up with germline, which may come from a read error. The genes are TRBV3-1 and TRBJ2-3, with D perhaps given as TRBD1 or TRBD2 (5 bases each). The CDR3 is made up of 13 amino acids. Germline V lookup: CDR1 LGHDT, CDR2 YNNKEL (reference sequence). CDR3 sequence reads: CASSGTNTDTQYF. The CDR3 DNA follows: TGTGCCAGCAGCGGGACCAACACAGATACACAGTATTTT.

The chain combines TRBV7-2 with TRBJ2-7, with D hard to call. This CDR3 is built from 16 residues. With 1 base removed from V and 3 bases from J, the gap between germline ends came to 16 bases. Germline CDR1 reads SGHTA; CDR2 reads FQGNSA. The DNA for the CDR3 is TGTGCCAGCAGCTTAGGATCGGACCCGATGGTCTACGAGCAGTACTTC. Protein product: CASSLGSDPMVYEQYF.

In this sample, this clonotype turned up a few times. The chain combines TRBV7-9 with TRBJ2-7; D might be TRBD1 (5 bases). Trimming took off 5 bases at V and 1 base at J, with 12 bases between the two ends. CDR1 and CDR2 (germline): SEHNR, FQNEAQ (reference sequence). CDR3 size: 14 residues. CDR3 amino acids: CASSAPGISYEQYF. The CDR3 coding sequence is TGTGCCAGCAGCGCCCCAGGGATATCCTACGAGCAGTACTTC.